The entry below gives a single T cell receptor beta chain sequence along with its context. The repertoire was sequenced with immunoSEQ multiplex PCR; TCRdb's copy has only in-frame clones and lacks some. Of 25,000 to 35,000 clones listed, approximately 79% were seen once; the top ten hold 6.6%. The data are from a study of T cells in narcolepsy. On the study more broadly: Enrolled donors included narcolepsy type 1 or type 2 patients and healthy controls.

Germline assignment: CDR1 MDHEN and CDR2 SYDVKM. With 4 bases clipped from V and 2 bases from J, the junction kept 17 bases outside the gene matches. There are 19 residues in the CDR3. This receptor was identified in a human donor in good health. What was sequenced was memory (CD45RA-) CD4+ T cells from blood. This chain links TRBV28 with TRBJ2-7; TRBD2 matches 10 bases. The CDR3 sequence is CASSSGYQREGLSPYEQYF. The DNA for the CDR3 is TGTGCCAGCAGTTCAGGGTACCAGCGGGAGGGCCTTTCCCCCTACGAGCAGTACTTC.